A single sample is the source of the 30 T cell receptor beta chains below, sequenced in a study of Tregs in tolerant kidney transplant recipients. The protocol was immunoSEQ multiplex PCR, while the TCRdb copy is restricted to in-frame clones and leaves out a portion. The sample holds 110,000 or so clones, roughly 92% seen once. The specimen sequenced was CD4+ T cells from blood. The receptors here all came from a human donor in good health.

V and J are TRBV15 and TRBJ2-1; 9 bases are shared with TRBD2. This CDR3 spans 19 amino acids. Germline loops: CDR1 LNHNV, CDR2 YYDKDF (reference sequence). V shed 0 bases, J shed 0 bases, and the junction held 9 bases outside the gene matches. This CDR3 is CATSREGLALTYSYNEQFF. DNA for the CDR3: TGTGCCACCAGCAGAGAGGGACTAGCTCTTACCTACTCCTACAATGAGCAGTTCTTC.

The CDR3 region is CASSPDRGITNEKLFF. CDR3 bases: TGTGCCAGCAGCCCGGACAGGGGGATCACTAATGAAAAACTGTTTTTT. The genes are TRBV5-4 and TRBJ1-4, with 10 bases lining up with TRBD1. The CDR3 contains 16 residues. Germline loops: CDR1 SGHNT, CDR2 YYREEE (reference sequence). J gave up 2 bases and V 4 bases, and 5 bases lay outside the gene matches.

The genes are TRBV6-5 and TRBJ2-7, with 9 bases identical to TRBD1. The trim removed 0 bases at V and 1 base at J, leaving 4 bases unmatched. This CDR3 is built from 16 residues. CDR1 is MNHEY, CDR2 SVGAGI, per germline. The CDR3 DNA is TGTGCCAGCAGTTACTCCGACAGGGGGTATTCCTACGAGCAGTACTTC. Its translation: CASSYSDRGYSYEQYF.

The chain recombines TRBV28 with TRBJ1-5; D possibly corresponds to TRBD1 (5 bases). The CDR3 is made up of 16 amino acids. The V end lost 2 bases, the J end lost 5 bases, and 16 bases lay between the germline ends. Germline V gives CDR1 MDHEN, CDR2 SYDVKM. The CDR3 loop is CASSLGDSRFDQPQHF. CDR3 sequence (DNA): TGTGCCAGCAGTTTAGGCGACAGCCGTTTCGATCAGCCCCAGCATTTT.

The CDR3 spells CASSIGEGGPSRNIQYF. The CDR3 DNA reads as TGTGCCAGTAGTATAGGAGAGGGAGGGCCCTCTAGAAACATTCAGTACTTC. The rearrangement links TRBV19 to TRBJ2-4; the match to TRBD2 covers 7 bases. CDR1 is LNHDA, CDR2 SQIVND, per germline (reference sequence). The J segment lost 6 bases and the V segment lost 1 base, leaving 12 bases of the junction unmatched. The CDR3 runs to 17 residues.

The chain recombines TRBV9 with TRBJ2-1; TRBD2 matches at 10 bases. The germline V gene has CDR1 SGDLS and CDR2 YYNGEE. This CDR3 is built from 19 residues. Trimming removed 3 bases from V and 8 bases from J; junction bases left unmatched: 20. CDR3 residues: CASSGQTAGGHLGWDEQFF. The CDR3 DNA reads as TGTGCCAGCAGCGGACAGACAGCGGGAGGGCATTTGGGGTGGGATGAGCAGTTCTTC.

The V and J genes are TRBV2 and TRBJ1-6; TRBD1 might be the D (5 bases). The CDR3 length is 16 residues. Germline CDR1 and CDR2: SNHLY and FYNNEI. The V end was cut by 0 bases, the J end by 4 bases, with 10 bases between. DNA of the CDR3: TGTGCCAGCAGTGAAGCGCGGACACCTTATAATTCACCCCTCCACTTT. Residues: CASSEARTPYNSPLHF.

The chain recombines TRBV29-1 with TRBJ2-4, with D perhaps TRBD1 (6 bases). The germline V and J ends were trimmed by 7 bases and 6 bases, with 13 bases remaining between them. CDR1 and CDR2 from the germline V gene are SQVTM and ANQGSEA. The CDR3 contains 12 residues. CDR3 in DNA: TGCAGCGGAACAGGGAATGGAAACATTCAGTACTTC. Translated: CSGTGNGNIQYF. Combining the CDR3 with reference TRBV29-1 and TRBJ2-4 gives the whole variable domain SAVISQKPSRDICQRGTSLTIQCQVDSQVTMMFWYRQQPGQSLTLIATANQGSEATYESGFVIDKFPISRPNLTFSTLTVSNMSPEDSSIYLCSGTGNGNIQYFGAGTRLSVL.

The chain recombines TRBV5-1 with TRBJ1-1; TRBD1 matches at 7 bases. CDR1 and CDR2 (germline): SGHRS, YFSETQ. V lost 4 bases, J lost 0 bases, and 15 bases stayed unmatched. CDR3 length equals 18 residues. As DNA, the CDR3 is TGCGCCAGCAGCCCCTTTCCGACAGGGACGAGCATGAACACTGAAGCTTTCTTT. It codes for CASSPFPTGTSMNTEAFF.

The chain links TRBV6-6 to TRBJ2-1; 11 bases are a match to TRBD2. This CDR3 comprises 16 residues. Trimming took 2 bases from V and 7 from J; bases not matched to a gene: 7. Germline V gene lookup returns CDR1 MNHNY and CDR2 SVGAGI (reference sequence). This CDR3 reads CASSYGGSGRGNEQFF. The CDR3 DNA reads as TGTGCCAGCAGTTACGGGGGTAGCGGGAGGGGTAATGAGCAGTTCTTC.

The rearrangement joins TRBV6-1 to TRBJ2-5; maybe TRBD1 (5 bases). With 1 base removed from V and 0 bases from J, the gap between germline ends came to 12 bases. The CDR3 has 16 amino acids. Germline V gives CDR1 MNHNS, CDR2 SASEGT. CDR3: CASSEGSGSHQETQYF. The CDR3 DNA is TGTGCCAGCAGTGAAGGTTCAGGGTCTCACCAAGAGACCCAGTACTTC.

The chain links TRBV18 to TRBJ2-3; 12 bases align to TRBD2. CDR1 and CDR2 (germline): KGHSH, LQKENI. The V and J ends lost 1 base and 0 bases, in that order; junction bases with no gene match: 2. The CDR3 length is 17 residues. In nucleotides, the CDR3 is TGTGCCAGCTCACCACTTGGGACTAGCGGGAGCACAGATACGCAGTATTTT. Encoded protein: CASSPLGTSGSTDTQYF.

The chain joins TRBV2 to TRBJ2-7; 7 positions match TRBD1. The germline CDR1 and CDR2 sequences are SNHLY and FYNNEI. Trimming removed 8 bases from V and 3 bases from J; junction bases left unmatched: 7. This CDR3 contains 13 residues. CDR3 sequence reads: CASYWDSLYEQYF. In DNA form, the CDR3 reads TGTGCCAGCTACTGGGACAGTCTCTACGAGCAGTACTTC.

The chain uses TRBV30 and TRBJ1-6; 8 nucleotides match TRBD1. The CDR3 is 17 amino acids. J was trimmed by 0 bases and V by 4 bases; bases with no gene match: 8. CDR1 is GTSNPN, CDR2 SVGIG, per germline (reference sequence). DNA of the CDR3: TGTGCCTGGACTGGGACAGGTTCTAGCTCCTATAATTCACCCCTCCACTTT. Residues: CAWTGTGSSSYNSPLHF. The variable domain in full, with the rest retrieved from reference TRBV30 and TRBJ1-6, is SQTIHQWPATLVQPVGSPLSLECTVEGTSNPNLYWYRQAAGRGLQLLFYSVGIGQISSEVPQNLSASRPQDRQFILSSKKLLLSDSGFYLCAWTGTGSSSYNSPLHFGNGTRLTVT.

The J gene is TRBJ2-5, the V gene TRBV5-4; unclear D gene. Germline CDR1 SGHNT, CDR2 YYREEE (reference sequence). V gave up 4 bases and J gave up 5 bases, with 15 bases separating them. There are 14 residues in the CDR3. CDR3 sequence (DNA): TGTGCCAGCAGCCTCGGGCTTTATGGGGAGACCCAGTACTTC. Amino acids: CASSLGLYGETQYF.

The gene calls are TRBV7-2 and TRBJ2-5; the D gene is possibly TRBD1 (6 bases). The CDR3 is 16 residues long. V lost 2 bases and J 1 base, leaving 14 bases between the germline ends. From germline, CDR1 is SGHTA and CDR2 FQGNSA. The CDR3: CASSLSAGAAQETQYF. The CDR3 region has the DNA TGTGCCAGCAGCTTATCGGCAGGGGCAGCCCAAGAGACCCAGTACTTC.

The rearrangement links TRBV5-1 to TRBJ1-1, with unresolved D. Germline lookup yields CDR1 SGHRS and CDR2 YFSETQ. Deletions cut 6 bases from V and 4 bases from J, with 7 bases between. CDR3 length equals 11 residues. Written as DNA, the CDR3 is TGCGCCAGCAAGATAGGCACTGAAGCTTTCTTT. It is translated as CASKIGTEAFF. Drawing the rest from reference TRBV5-1 and TRBJ1-1, the complete variable domain is KAGVTQTPRYLIKTRGQQVTLSCSPISGHRSVSWYQQTPGQGLQFLFEYFSETQRNKGNFPGRFSGRQFSNSRSEMNVSTLELGDSALYLCASKIGTEAFFGQGTRLTVV.

The gene calls are TRBV11-2 and TRBJ2-7, with D uncertain. There are 11 residues in the CDR3. The V gene's germline CDR1 is SGHAT and CDR2 FQNNGV. V was trimmed by 5 bases and J by 9 bases, leaving 11 bases between them. DNA for the CDR3: TGTGCCAGCAGCGAGATAGCCGCGCAGTACTTC. Translating it yields CASSEIAAQYF.

The chain recombines TRBV5-1 with TRBJ1-4, with TRBD1 identical over 10 bases. The germline V gene has CDR1 SGHRS and CDR2 YFSETQ. The CDR3 is 15 amino acids. After removal of 5 bases from V and 4 bases from J, the junction contained 5 bases not matched to a gene. CDR3 loop: CASRDGDRGNEKLFF. The DNA for the CDR3 is TGCGCCAGCAGAGACGGGGACAGGGGTAATGAAAAACTGTTTTTT.

The J gene is TRBJ2-7, the V gene TRBV7-9; D is uncertain. The germline V and J ends were trimmed by 2 bases and 5 bases, with 4 bases remaining between them. CDR1 and CDR2 (germline): SEHNR, FQNEAQ (reference sequence). The CDR3 runs 11 residues. CDR3 in amino acids: CASSLSDEQYF. The CDR3 bases are TGTGCCAGCAGCTTATCGGACGAGCAGTACTTC.

This sequence joins TRBV5-1 and TRBJ2-7, with 8 bases that match TRBD2. Per the germline V gene, CDR1 is SGHRS and CDR2 is YFSETQ. V shed 6 bases and J 6 bases; nucleotides not matched to a gene: 17. The length of the CDR3 is 16 residues. Here the CDR3 DNA reads TGCGCCAGCACCATTGGCTCCGCGGGGGGCCAGGGCGAGCAGTACTTC. This codes for CASTIGSAGGQGEQYF.

This sequence joins TRBV29-1 and TRBJ2-7, with 7 positions matching TRBD2. The CDR3 consists of 12 residues. V lost 4 bases, J lost 0 bases, and 0 bases stayed unmatched. CDR1 and CDR2 from the germline V gene are SQVTM and ANQGSEA. The chain's CDR3 is CSVGTSSYEQYF. For the CDR3, the DNA is TGCAGCGTTGGGACTAGCTCCTACGAGCAGTACTTC.

The chain joins TRBV7-9 to TRBJ2-1, with D maybe TRBD1 (5 bases). Germline V gene sequence: CDR1 SEHNR, CDR2 FQNEAQ (reference sequence). The CDR3 is 12 residues long. V lost 5 bases and J lost 10, with 12 bases in between. In DNA, the CDR3 is TGTGCCAGCAGCCCTCCCTCAGGGGAGCAGTTCTTC. The encoded protein is CASSPPSGEQFF.

As regards this clone: A junction end diverges from the germline sequence, so it may reflect a read error. The chain joins TRBV14 to TRBJ2-3; 13 bases line up with TRBD2. This CDR3 contains 18 residues. Germline V CDR1 and CDR2: SGHDN, FVKESK. CDR3 region: CASSQDRGLAGITDTQYF. CDR3 nucleotides: TGTGCCAGCAGTCAAGATCGGGGACTAGCGGGGATCACAGATACGCAGTATTTT.

The chain couples TRBV6-4 to TRBJ2-1, with D hard to call. Trimming pared 4 bases from V and 8 bases from J, leaving 12 bases between. Germline V gene lookup returns CDR1 MRHNA and CDR2 SNTAGT. The CDR3 totals 13 residues. Here the CDR3 reads CASSVIYRDEQFF. In DNA, the CDR3 is TGTGCCAGCAGTGTCATCTACCGGGATGAGCAGTTCTTC.

CDR3 protein: CSVGTGVAQPQHF. Written as DNA, the CDR3 is TGCAGCGTTGGGACGGGGGTGGCGCAGCCCCAGCATTTT. The genes are TRBV29-1 and TRBJ1-5; a weak D match, TRBD1 (5 bases). The germline V gene encodes CDR1 SQVTM and CDR2 ANQGSEA. This CDR3 region has 13 residues. Trimming removed 4 bases from V and 7 bases from J, with 14 bases in between.

The chain combines TRBV19 with TRBJ2-6; D gene unclear. The CDR3 consists of 15 residues. V dropped 7 bases and J dropped 1 base, with 11 bases sitting between them. Germline V gene sequence: CDR1 LNHDA, CDR2 SQIVND (reference sequence). The CDR3 DNA is TGTGCCAGTAAAGTCCTTAGGTCTGGGGCCAACGTCCTGACTTTC. This encodes CASKVLRSGANVLTF.

The rearrangement uses TRBV19 and TRBJ2-1, with TRBD1 identical over 9 bases. There are 16 residues in the CDR3. Germline CDR1 reads LNHDA; CDR2 reads SQIVND (reference sequence). Trimming took 5 bases from V and 4 from J; bases not matched to a gene: 9. As DNA, the CDR3 is TGTGCCAGTAGTTTCGACGGGACAGGGCAATACAATGAGCAGTTCTTC. Its protein is CASSFDGTGQYNEQFF.

The rearrangement joins TRBV7-2 to TRBJ2-7; D not resolved. The CDR3 contains 13 residues. CDR1 and CDR2 from the germline V gene are SGHTA and FQGNSA. Trimming cost V 1 base and J 3 bases, with 7 bases left between them. The chain's CDR3 is CASSLDTVYEQYF. The CDR3 bases are TGTGCCAGCAGCTTAGATACGGTCTACGAGCAGTACTTC.

The chain has TRBV11-1 and TRBJ2-1; 8 bases agree with TRBD2. With 4 bases clipped from V and 5 bases from J, the junction kept 4 bases outside the gene matches. CDR3 length equals 14 residues. Germline CDR1 reads SGHAT; CDR2 reads FQDESV (reference sequence). The CDR3 DNA follows: TGTGCCAGCAGCTCCGGACTAGCCCACAATGAGCAGTTCTTC. It specifies CASSSGLAHNEQFF.